The entry below describes one T cell receptor (beta chain). Its cognate antigen is unknown. The sample comes from a study of cytomegalovirus exposure and HLA in healthy donors. General observations from the study: A list of approximately 150 TCR beta chains associated with cytomegalovirus was given.

CDR3 length: 12 residues. From germline, CDR1 is SGHNT and CDR2 YENEEA. V gave up 2 bases and J gave up 6 bases, with 6 bases separating them. PCR employed 60 Vbeta and 13 Jbeta primers. Repertoires were generated with immunoSEQ multiplex PCR, while TCRdb's copy carries only in-frame clones and drops some. The sample holds 110,000 or so clones; roughly 67% are singletons and the top ten take roughly 8.7%. This receptor was taken from a man aged 18 to 30 in good health and CMV-seropositive. Sequencing was done on a sample of PBMCs. This rearrangement joins TRBV11-3 to TRBJ2-3; D is ambiguous. The CDR3, as DNA: TGTGCCAGCAGCTTATTCGGTGATACGCAGTATTTT. The encoded protein is CASSLFGDTQYF.